The sequence of this T cell receptor beta chain was determined in a study of blood T cells in healthy people across ages. For the study at large: Template-switching capture recovered about one barcoded beta molecule per two T cells.

Then a second PCR, running roughly 6 to 12 cycles, was carried out with a sample-barcoded 5' primer and a J-beta primer mix. TCRdb used MiXCR to reprocess the 5' RACE reads, holding one entry per CDR3 protein. Here the sample spans just under 750,000 distinct CDR3 sequences, 22% being singletons. The CDR3 is made up of 20 amino acids. V lost 6 bases to trimming and J lost 2 bases; unmatched junction nucleotides: 17. A remark on this clonotype: Its antigen is as yet unknown.

Study-wide results and limits: In long-lived donors, naive CD4+ cell counts and diversity exceeded those of aged donors.

Peripheral blood, about 10 milliliters per donor, was collected. The chain joins TRBV12-3 or TRBV12-4 to TRBJ2-3, with 13 bases that match TRBD2. This sequence originates from an older man in good health. Source material: blood. CDR3 sequence: CASSKQKGLAGDLFTDTQYF. The CDR3 coding sequence is TGTGCCAGCAGCAAACAGAAAGGACTAGCGGGAGATCTCTTCACAGATACGCAGTATTTT.